This entry features one T cell receptor beta chain sequence. This clonotype is characterized as medium-sized (0.01 to 0.1%). Its antigen remains undetermined. Base qualities are missing; no much larger clone stands one base away. The CDR1 and CDR2 encoded by the germline V gene are MGHDK and SYGVNS. V sheds 2 bases and J sheds 1 base, leaving 8 bases between their ends. From its cysteine to its phenylalanine, the CDR3 spans 14 amino acids. The sequence is cut down to CDR3 DNA, 42 bases in frame from base 1. This entry is derived from a study of molecular identifiers for immune sequencing clone quantification (dated by TCRdb to 2016 to 2018). Regarding the study in general: For a replicate experiment, RNA from around 20,000 or 100,000 naive CD8 T cells was divided into five aliquots, of which four were sequenced. CD8 T cells were used in a methods study to benchmark molecular-identifier clustering-based TCR repertoire sequencing (MIDCIRS) and TCR RNA copy counting.

The library relied on PCR. The reads were generated on an Illumina HiSeq 4000. Bulk TCR libraries were generated as previously described, with the TCR primers listed in Table S5 used. Total RNA was purified with the Qiagen AllPrep DNA/RNA kit. Before analysis, reads from multiple sequencing runs of one library were combined. The paper's processing steps were these. Only reads with exact TCR constant sequence were kept, trimmed to 150 nt, and grouped by their 12-nt molecular barcodes. Reads within each barcode group were sub-clustered using a 15% Levenshtein threshold, and quality-weighted consensus sequences were constructed for each RNA molecule. Non-functional sequences were discarded, and so were lower-count sequences lying one edit away from another sequence. Based on fitting two negative binomial distributions, any barcode sub-cluster with under 20% of the maximum read count was discarded. TCRdb reprocessing: public reads trimmed at Q25 with fastp, clones called with MiXCR, in-frame beta chains kept. One record per CDR3 amino acid sequence lists the most common genes and DNA. TCRdb, not the authors, supplied the V and J calls. The sample has 7,500 to 9,500 distinct CDR3 sequences on record, under 15% of them singletons. Approximately 1.5% of the sample lies in the top ten.

Findings and caveats that apply to the study as a whole: In CMV-specific effector cells, over 97% of molecules were held by clones above 20 RNA copies, whereas under 1% of molecules were held by such clones in naive cells. When barcode sub-clustering was omitted, TCR diversity was inflated by chimeric consensus sequences, with chimeras reaching as high as 47%. Even against a background of around 950,000 naive CD8 T cells, spiked-in Jurkat TCR RNA amounting to a single cell's worth was reported to be detectable. Modeling indicated approximately 3.2 TCR RNA copies recovered per cell, compared with 7.5 to 10 by digital PCR, which implies a capture efficiency of approximately 30%. Highly expanded clone sizes could be underestimated because identical TCR molecules may share a barcode. Spiked-in Jurkat TCR RNA (around nine copies' worth), which is not part of the donor repertoire, was contained in the naive libraries.

Libraries of naive CD8 T cells were built from anywhere between about 17,000 and 1,000,000 sorted cells, with 10%, 30% or 50% of the purified RNA used. Naive CD8 T cells were FACS-sorted as CD8+CD4-CCR7+CD45RA+ on a BD FACSAria II into RLT Plus buffer. Detection sensitivity was tested by spiking Jurkat RNA equal to roughly ten TCR copies' worth into samples containing about 17,000-1,000,000 naive CD8 T cells. Enrichment of CD8 T cells was done with RosetteSep CD8+ T Cell Enrichment Cocktail plus Ficoll-Paque, and ACK red cell lysis came afterward. The receptor chain draws on TRBV25-1 and TRBJ2-5, with no reliable assignment of the D segment. The TCR comes from a human donor in good health. Some libraries in this study had Jurkat cell RNA spiked in. The sequencing sample was made of naive CD8+ T cells from blood, with Jurkat cell RNA spiked in. The label giving this sample's cell subset or site can be read as: FACS-sorted CD8+CD4-CCR7+CD45RA+ naive T cells. Here is the DNA: TGTGCCAGCAGTGAAACCTATACCCAAGAGACCCAGTACTTC. Protein translation: CASSETYTQETQYF.